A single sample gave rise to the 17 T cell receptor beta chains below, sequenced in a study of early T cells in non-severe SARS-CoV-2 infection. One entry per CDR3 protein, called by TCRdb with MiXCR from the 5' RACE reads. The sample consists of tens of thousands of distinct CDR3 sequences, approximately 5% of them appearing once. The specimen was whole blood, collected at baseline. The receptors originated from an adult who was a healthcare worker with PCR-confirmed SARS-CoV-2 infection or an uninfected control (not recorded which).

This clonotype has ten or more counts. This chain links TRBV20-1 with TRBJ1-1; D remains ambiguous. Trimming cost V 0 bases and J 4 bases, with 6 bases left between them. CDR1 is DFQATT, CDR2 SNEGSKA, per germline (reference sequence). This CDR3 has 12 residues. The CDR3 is CSARDEGTEAFF. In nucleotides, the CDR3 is TGCAGTGCTAGAGATGAGGGCACTGAAGCTTTCTTT.

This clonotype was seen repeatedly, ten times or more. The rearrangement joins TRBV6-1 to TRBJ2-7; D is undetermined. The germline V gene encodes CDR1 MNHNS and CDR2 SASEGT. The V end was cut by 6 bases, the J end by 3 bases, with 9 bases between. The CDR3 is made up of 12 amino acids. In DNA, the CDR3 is TGTGCCAGCAGAGGTGAGATCTACGAGCAGTACTTC. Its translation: CASRGEIYEQYF.

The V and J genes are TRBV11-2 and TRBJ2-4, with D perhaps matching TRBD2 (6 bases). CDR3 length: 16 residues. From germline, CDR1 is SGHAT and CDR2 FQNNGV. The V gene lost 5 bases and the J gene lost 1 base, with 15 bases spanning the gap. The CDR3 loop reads CASSDPGRRAKNIQYF. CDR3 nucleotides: TGTGCCAGCAGCGACCCGGGGAGGCGGGCCAAAAACATTCAGTACTTC.

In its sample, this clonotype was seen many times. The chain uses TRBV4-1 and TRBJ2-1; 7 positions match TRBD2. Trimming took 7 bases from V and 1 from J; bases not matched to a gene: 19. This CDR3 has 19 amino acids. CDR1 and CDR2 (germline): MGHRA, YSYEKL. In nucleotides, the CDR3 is TGCGCCAGCAACGAGGGGAGGGCCGGAGGTCGAGGATCCTACAATGAGCAGTTCTTC. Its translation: CASNEGRAGGRGSYNEQFF.

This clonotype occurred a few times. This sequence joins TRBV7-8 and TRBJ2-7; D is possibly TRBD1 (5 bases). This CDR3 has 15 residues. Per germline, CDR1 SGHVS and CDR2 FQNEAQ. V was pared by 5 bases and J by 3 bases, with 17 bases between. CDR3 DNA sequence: TGTGCCAGCAGCCAGGGAAAGGTAGTGGGCTACGAGCAGTACTTC. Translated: CASSQGKVVGYEQYF.

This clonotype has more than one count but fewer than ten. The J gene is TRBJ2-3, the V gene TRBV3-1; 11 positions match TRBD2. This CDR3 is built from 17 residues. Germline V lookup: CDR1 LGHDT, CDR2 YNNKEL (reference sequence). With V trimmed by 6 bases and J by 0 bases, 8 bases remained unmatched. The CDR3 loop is CASRKGTSGSSTDTQYF. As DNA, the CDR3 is TGTGCCAGCAGAAAAGGGACTAGCGGTTCTAGCACAGATACGCAGTATTTT.

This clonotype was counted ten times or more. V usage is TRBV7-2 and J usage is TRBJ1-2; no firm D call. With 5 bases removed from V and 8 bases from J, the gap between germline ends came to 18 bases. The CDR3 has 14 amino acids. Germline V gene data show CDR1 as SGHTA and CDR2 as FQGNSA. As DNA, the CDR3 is TGTGCCAGCAGCCCTCACGGGCCCCAGGAGGGCTACACCTTC. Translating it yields CASSPHGPQEGYTF.

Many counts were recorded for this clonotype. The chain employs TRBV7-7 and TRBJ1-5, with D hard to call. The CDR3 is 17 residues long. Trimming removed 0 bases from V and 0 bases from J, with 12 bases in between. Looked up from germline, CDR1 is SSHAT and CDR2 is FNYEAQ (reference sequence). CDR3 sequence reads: CASSLAGEHSSNQPQHF. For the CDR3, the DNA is TGTGCCAGCAGCTTAGCTGGGGAACACTCTAGCAATCAGCCCCAGCATTTT.

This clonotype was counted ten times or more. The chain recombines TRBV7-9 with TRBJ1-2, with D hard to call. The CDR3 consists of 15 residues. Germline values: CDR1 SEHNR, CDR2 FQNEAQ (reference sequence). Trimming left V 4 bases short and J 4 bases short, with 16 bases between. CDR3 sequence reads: CASSSRNFGSYGYTF. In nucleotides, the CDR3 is TGTGCCAGCAGCTCTAGAAACTTTGGGAGCTATGGCTACACCTTC.

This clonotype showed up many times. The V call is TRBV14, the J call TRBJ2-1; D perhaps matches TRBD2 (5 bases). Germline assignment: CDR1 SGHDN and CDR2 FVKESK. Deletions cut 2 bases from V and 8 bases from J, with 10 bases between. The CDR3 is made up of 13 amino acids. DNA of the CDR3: TGTGCCAGCAGCCAAAACCTGAGGGATGAGCAGTTCTTC. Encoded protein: CASSQNLRDEQFF.

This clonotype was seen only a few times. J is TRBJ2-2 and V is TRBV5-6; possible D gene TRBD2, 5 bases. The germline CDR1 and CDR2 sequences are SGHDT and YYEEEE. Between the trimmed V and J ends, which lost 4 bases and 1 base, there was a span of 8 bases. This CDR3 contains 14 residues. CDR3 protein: CASSTGLNTGELFF. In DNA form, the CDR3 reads TGTGCCAGCAGCACTGGACTGAACACCGGGGAGCTGTTTTTT.

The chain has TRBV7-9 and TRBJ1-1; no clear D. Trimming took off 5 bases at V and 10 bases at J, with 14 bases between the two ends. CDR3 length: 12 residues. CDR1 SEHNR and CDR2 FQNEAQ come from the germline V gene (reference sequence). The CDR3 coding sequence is TGTGCCAGCAGCCAAGAAAGGCTTACAGCTTTCTTT. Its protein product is CASSQERLTAFF. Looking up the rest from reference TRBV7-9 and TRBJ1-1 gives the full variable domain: DTGVSQNPRHKITKRGQNVTFRCDPISEHNRLYWYRQTLGQGPEFLTYFQNEAQLEKSRLLSDRFSAERPKGSFSTLEIQRTEQGDSAMYLCASSQERLTAFFGQGTRLTVV.

The CDR3: CASSEQLAGAYEQYF. The CDR3 DNA reads as TGTGCCAGCAGTGAACAGCTAGCGGGAGCCTACGAGCAGTACTTC. J is TRBJ2-7 and V is TRBV6-1, with 10 bases matching TRBD2. The junction had 3 bases not matched to a gene; V was cut back by 2 bases and J by 2 bases. Germline CDR1 and CDR2: MNHNS and SASEGT. The CDR3 consists of 15 residues.

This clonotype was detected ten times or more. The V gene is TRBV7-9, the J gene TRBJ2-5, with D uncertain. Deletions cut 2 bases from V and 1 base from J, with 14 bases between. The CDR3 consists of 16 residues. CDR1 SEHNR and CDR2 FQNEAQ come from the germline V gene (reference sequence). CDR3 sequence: CASSLTTWEIQETQYF. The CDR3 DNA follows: TGTGCCAGCAGCTTAACTACCTGGGAAATCCAAGAGACCCAGTACTTC.

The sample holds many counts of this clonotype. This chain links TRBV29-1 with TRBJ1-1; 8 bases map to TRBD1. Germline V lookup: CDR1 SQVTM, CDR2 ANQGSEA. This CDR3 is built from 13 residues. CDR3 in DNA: TGCAGTGTCAAGTCTGGGACAGGCACTGAAGCTTTCTTT. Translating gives CSVKSGTGTEAFF.

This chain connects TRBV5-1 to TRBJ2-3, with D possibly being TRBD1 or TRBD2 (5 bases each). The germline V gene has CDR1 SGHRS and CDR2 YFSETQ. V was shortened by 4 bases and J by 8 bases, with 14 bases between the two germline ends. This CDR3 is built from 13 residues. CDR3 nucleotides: TGCGCCAGCAGCCTGGGGCTCGGGGCTACGCAGTATTTT. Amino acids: CASSLGLGATQYF.

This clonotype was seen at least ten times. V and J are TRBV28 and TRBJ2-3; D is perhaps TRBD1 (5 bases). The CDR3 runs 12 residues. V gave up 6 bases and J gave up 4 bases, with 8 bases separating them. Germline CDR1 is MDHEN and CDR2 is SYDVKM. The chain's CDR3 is CASRTQADTQYF. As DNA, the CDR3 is TGTGCCAGCAGGACACAGGCAGATACGCAGTATTTT. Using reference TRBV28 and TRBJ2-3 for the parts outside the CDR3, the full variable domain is DVKVTQSSRYLVKRTGEKVFLECVQDMDHENMFWYRQDPGLGLRLIYFSYDVKMKEKGDIPEGYSVSREKKERFSLILESASTNQTSMYLCASRTQADTQYFGPGTRLTVL.